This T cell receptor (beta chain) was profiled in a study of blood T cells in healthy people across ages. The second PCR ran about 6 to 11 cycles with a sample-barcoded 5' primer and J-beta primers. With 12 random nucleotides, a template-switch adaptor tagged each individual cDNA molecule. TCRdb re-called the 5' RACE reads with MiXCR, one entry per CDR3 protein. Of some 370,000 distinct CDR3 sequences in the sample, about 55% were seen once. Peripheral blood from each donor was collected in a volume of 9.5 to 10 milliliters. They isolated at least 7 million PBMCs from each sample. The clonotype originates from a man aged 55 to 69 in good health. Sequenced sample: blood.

CDR3 sequence reads: CAISGVGGRLHEQYF. The DNA for the CDR3 is TGTGCCATCAGTGGGGTAGGAGGGCGCCTTCACGAGCAGTACTTC. The chain couples TRBV10-3 to TRBJ2-7; D may be TRBD2 (6 bases). This CDR3 has 15 residues. Germline V gives CDR1 ENHRY, CDR2 SYGVKD. V shed 4 bases and J shed 5 bases, with 18 bases lying between them.